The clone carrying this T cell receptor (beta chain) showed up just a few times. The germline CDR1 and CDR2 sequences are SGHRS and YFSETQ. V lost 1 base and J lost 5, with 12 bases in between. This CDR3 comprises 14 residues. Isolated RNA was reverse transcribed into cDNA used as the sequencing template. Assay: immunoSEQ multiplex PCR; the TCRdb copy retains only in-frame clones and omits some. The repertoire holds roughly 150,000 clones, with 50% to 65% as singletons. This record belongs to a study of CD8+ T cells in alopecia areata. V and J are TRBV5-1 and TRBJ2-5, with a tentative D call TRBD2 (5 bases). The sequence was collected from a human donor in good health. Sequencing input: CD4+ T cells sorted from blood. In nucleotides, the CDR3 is TGCGCCAGCAGCTTGAGAGGAGGTGAGGAGACCCAGTACTTC. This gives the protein CASSLRGGEETQYF.